This entry is about one T cell receptor beta chain. Its specificity is not known. Sequencing used immunoSEQ multiplex PCR; TCRdb keeps in-frame clones, though not all of them. The sample has 300,000 to 400,000 clones; around nine tenths are singletons. The CDR3 loop spans 18 amino acids. The germline CDR1 and CDR2 sequences are SGHTA and FQGNSA. The junction had 11 bases not matched to a gene; V was cut back by 1 base and J by 2 bases. This sample is drawn from a study of Ad26.COV2.S vaccination and SARS-CoV-2 variants. Findings and caveats of the study: It was vaccine recipients, not placebo recipients, who had the higher spike-specific TCR breadth. Measurement of non-spike TCR breadth gave similar results in vaccine and placebo recipients.

Treatment: about 20 received Ad26.COV2.S at low or high dose, single or two shots; 5 received placebo; per-sample allocation not given. The samples date from day 63 after the first vaccine or placebo injection. Ad26 vector vaccine expressed Wuhan-strain SARS-CoV-2 spike. The sequence was collected from a person between 18 and 65 years old who received the Ad26.COV2.S COVID-19 vaccine or a placebo. V is TRBV7-2 and J is TRBJ2-7; 10 nucleotides line up with TRBD2. Sequenced here: peripheral blood, sampled in a trial of Ad26.COV2.S vaccine versus placebo. CDR3 loop: CASSLGVAGGLATYEQYF. The DNA of the CDR3 is TGTGCCAGCAGCTTAGGTGTAGCGGGAGGTCTTGCAACCTACGAGCAGTACTTC.